This TCR beta chain was captured in a study of CD8+ T cells in alopecia areata. Study-level information: Treated patients took oral tofacitinib at 5 to 10 mg twice daily.

Study observations and caveats: Sequenced scalp T cells also include alphabeta T cells resident in normal skin. Elevated clonality characterized lesional scalp relative to normal scalp, particularly in alopecia totalis/universalis. With tofacitinib ongoing, many expanded lesional clones persisted in both scalp and blood.

Regarding this clone: Its antigen is not known.

Specified treatment: oral pan-JAK inhibitor, 5-10 mg twice daily. The authors extracted RNA and reverse transcribed it into cDNA as the sequencing template. Repertoires were generated with immunoSEQ multiplex PCR, while TCRdb's copy carries only in-frame clones and drops some. The repertoire holds over 150,000 clones, with approximately 56% as singletons. V lost 5 bases to trimming and J lost 7 bases, with 13 bases between them. The CDR3 is 13 amino acids. Germline CDR1 reads SGHNT; CDR2 reads YYREEE (reference sequence). The chain uses TRBV5-4 and TRBJ2-1; no definite D call. Sequenced material: CD4+ T cells sorted from blood, taken at week 4, from a patient treated with tofacitinib. This sequence was found in a human donor with alopecia areata. CDR3 nucleotide sequence: TGTGCCAGCAGACTTAAAGGCAGTAATGAGCAGTTCTTC. Protein sequence: CASRLKGSNEQFF.